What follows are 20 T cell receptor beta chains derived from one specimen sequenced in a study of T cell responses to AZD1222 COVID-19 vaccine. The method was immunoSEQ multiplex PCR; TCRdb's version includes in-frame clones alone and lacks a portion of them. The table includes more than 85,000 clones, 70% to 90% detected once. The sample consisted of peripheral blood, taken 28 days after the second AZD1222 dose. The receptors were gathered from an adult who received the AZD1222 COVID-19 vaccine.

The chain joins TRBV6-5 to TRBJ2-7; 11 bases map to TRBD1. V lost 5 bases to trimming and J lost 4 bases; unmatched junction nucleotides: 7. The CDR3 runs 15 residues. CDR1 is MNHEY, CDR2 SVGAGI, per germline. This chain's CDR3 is CASSTGQGALYEQYF. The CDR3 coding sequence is TGTGCCAGCAGTACAGGACAGGGGGCTCTATACGAGCAGTACTTC.

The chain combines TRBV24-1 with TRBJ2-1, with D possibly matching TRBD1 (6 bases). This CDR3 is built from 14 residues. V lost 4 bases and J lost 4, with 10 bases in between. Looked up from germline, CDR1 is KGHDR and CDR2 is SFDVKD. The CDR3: CATSEAGVYNEQFF. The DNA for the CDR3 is TGTGCCACCAGTGAGGCAGGGGTTTACAATGAGCAGTTCTTC.

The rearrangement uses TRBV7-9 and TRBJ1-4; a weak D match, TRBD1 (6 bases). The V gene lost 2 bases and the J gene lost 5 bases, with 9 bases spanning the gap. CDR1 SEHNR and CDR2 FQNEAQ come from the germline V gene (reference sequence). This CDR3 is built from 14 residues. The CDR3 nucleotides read TGTGCCAGCAGCTTATCAGGGGTGAATGAAAAACTGTTTTTT. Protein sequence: CASSLSGVNEKLFF.

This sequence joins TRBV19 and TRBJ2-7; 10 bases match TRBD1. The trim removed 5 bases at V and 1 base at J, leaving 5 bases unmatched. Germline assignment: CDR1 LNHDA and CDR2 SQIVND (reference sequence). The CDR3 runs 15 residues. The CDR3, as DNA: TGTGCCAGTAGTGACCGGACAGGGGGGTCCTACGAGCAGTACTTC. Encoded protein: CASSDRTGGSYEQYF.

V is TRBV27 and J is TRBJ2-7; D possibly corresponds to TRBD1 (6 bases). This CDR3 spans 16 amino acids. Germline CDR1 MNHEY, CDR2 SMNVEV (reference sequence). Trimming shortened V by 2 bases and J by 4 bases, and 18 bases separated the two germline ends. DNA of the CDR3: TGTGCCAGCAGTTTAGGGGGACCGACAGGCCGTTACGAGCAGTACTTC. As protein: CASSLGGPTGRYEQYF.

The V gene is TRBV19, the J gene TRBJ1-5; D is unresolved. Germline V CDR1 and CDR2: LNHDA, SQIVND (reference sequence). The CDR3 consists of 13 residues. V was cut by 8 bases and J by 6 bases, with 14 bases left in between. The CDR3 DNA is TGTGCCAGTGAGACGCGAGCGGGTCAGCCCCAGCATTTT. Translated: CASETRAGQPQHF. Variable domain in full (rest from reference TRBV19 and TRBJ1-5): DGGITQSPKYLFRKEGQNVTLSCEQNLNHDAMYWYRQDPGQGLRLIYYSQIVNDFQKGDIAEGYSVSREKKESFPLTVTSAQKNPTAFYLCASETRAGQPQHFGDGTRLSIL.

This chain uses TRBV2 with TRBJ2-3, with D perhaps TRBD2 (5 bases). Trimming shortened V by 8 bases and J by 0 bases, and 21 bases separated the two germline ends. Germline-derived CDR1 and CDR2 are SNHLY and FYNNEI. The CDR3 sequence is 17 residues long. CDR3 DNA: TGTGCCAGCTCTAAGAACCCCCTAGCTGCTAGCACAGATACGCAGTATTTT. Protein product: CASSKNPLAASTDTQYF.

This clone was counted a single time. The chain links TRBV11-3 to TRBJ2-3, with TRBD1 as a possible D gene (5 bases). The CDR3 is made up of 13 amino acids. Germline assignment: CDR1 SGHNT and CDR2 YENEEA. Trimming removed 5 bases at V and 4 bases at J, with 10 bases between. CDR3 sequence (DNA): TGTGCCAGCAGCGGAAGGGGTCCAGATACGCAGTATTTT. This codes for CASSGRGPDTQYF.

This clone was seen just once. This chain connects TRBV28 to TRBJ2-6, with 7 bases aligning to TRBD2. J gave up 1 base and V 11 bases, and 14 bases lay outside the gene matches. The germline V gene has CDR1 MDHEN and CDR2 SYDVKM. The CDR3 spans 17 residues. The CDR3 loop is CAAGGDSRISGANVLTF. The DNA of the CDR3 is TGTGCCGCTGGGGGGGACTCGCGGATTTCTGGGGCCAACGTCCTGACTTTC.

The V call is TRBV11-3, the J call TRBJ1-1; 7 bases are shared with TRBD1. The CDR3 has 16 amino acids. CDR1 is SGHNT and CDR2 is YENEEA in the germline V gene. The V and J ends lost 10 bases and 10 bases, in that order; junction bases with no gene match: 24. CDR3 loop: CATTPRRLAGGNGAFF. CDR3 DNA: TGTGCCACCACACCCCGTAGACTCGCAGGGGGGAACGGAGCTTTCTTT.

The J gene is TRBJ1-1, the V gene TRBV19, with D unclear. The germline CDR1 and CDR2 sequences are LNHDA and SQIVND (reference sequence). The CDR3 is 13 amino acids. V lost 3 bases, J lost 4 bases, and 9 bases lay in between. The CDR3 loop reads CASSIVESTEAFF. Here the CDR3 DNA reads TGTGCCAGTAGTATTGTAGAATCCACTGAAGCTTTCTTT.

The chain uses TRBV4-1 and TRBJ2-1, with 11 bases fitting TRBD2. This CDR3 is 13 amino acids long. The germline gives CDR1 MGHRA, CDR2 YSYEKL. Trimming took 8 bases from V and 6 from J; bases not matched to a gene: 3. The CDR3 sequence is CASGLAGGNEQFF. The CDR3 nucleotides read TGCGCCAGCGGGCTAGCGGGAGGCAATGAGCAGTTCTTC.

The CDR3 loop is CASSHTTEHRYGYTF. As DNA, the CDR3 is TGTGCCAGCAGCCATACGACAGAGCACCGCTATGGCTACACCTTC. This chain links TRBV5-4 with TRBJ1-2; weak D call: TRBD1 (5 bases). This CDR3 comprises 15 residues. V was trimmed by 4 bases and J by 4 bases, leaving 17 bases between them. Germline CDR1 reads SGHNT; CDR2 reads YYREEE (reference sequence).

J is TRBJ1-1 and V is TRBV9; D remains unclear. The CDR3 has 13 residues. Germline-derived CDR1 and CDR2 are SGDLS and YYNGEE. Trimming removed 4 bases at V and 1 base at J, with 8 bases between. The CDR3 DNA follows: TGTGCCAGCAGCCTACAGCCGAACACTGAAGCTTTCTTT. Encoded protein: CASSLQPNTEAFF.

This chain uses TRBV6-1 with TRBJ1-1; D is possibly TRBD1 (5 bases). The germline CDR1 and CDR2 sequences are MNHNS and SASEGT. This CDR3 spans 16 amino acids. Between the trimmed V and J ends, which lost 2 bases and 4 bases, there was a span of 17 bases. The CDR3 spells CASSELGKNGGTEAFF. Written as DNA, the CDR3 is TGTGCCAGCAGTGAATTAGGAAAAAATGGGGGCACTGAAGCTTTCTTT.

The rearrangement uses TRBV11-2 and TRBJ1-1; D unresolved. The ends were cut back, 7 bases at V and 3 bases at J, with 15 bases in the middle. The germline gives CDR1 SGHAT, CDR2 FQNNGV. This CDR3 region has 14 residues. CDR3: CASNKDPQDTEAFF. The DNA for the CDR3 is TGTGCCAGCAACAAAGACCCCCAGGACACTGAAGCTTTCTTT.

In DNA, the CDR3 is TGTGCCAGCAGCCCCCCCGGCAGATACGAGCAGTACTTC. It is translated as CASSPPGRYEQYF. The J gene is TRBJ2-7, the V gene TRBV5-4; D gene ambiguous. In germline, CDR1 is SGHNT, CDR2 YYREEE (reference sequence). Trimming cost V 4 bases and J 4 bases, with 12 bases left between them. This CDR3 spans 13 amino acids. Full variable domain (outside the CDR3, taken from reference TRBV5-4 and TRBJ2-7): ETGVTQSPTHLIKTRGQQVTLRCSSQSGHNTVSWYQQALGQGPQFIFQYYREEENGRGNFPPRFSGLQFPNYSSELNVNALELDDSALYLCASSPPGRYEQYFGPGTRLTVT.

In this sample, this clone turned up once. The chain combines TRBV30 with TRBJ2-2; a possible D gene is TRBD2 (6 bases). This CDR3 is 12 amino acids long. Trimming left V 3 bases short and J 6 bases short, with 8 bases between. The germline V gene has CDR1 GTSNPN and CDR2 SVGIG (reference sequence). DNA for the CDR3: TGTGCCTGGAGACCTAGCGCCGGGGAGCTGTTTTTT. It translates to CAWRPSAGELFF.

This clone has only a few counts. The CDR3 sequence: CASSTGTGDTEAFF. In DNA, the CDR3 is TGCGCCAGCAGCACCGGGACTGGGGACACTGAAGCTTTCTTT. V is TRBV5-1 and J is TRBJ1-1; D perhaps matches TRBD1 (5 bases). The germline V and J ends were trimmed by 4 bases and 3 bases, with 13 bases remaining between them. The CDR3 is 14 residues long. Germline V gene sequence: CDR1 SGHRS, CDR2 YFSETQ. The full variable domain, with the rest looked up from reference TRBV5-1 and TRBJ1-1, is KAGVTQTPRYLIKTRGQQVTLSCSPISGHRSVSWYQQTPGQGLQFLFEYFSETQRNKGNFPGRFSGRQFSNSRSEMNVSTLELGDSALYLCASSTGTGDTEAFFGQGTRLTVV.

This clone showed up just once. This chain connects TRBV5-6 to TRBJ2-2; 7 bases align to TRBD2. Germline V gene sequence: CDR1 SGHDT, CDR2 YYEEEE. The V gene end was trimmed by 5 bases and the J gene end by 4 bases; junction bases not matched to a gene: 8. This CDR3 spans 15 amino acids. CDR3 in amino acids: CASRTPGGATGELFF. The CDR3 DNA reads TGTGCCAGCAGGACCCCGGGGGGTGCCACCGGGGAGCTGTTTTTT.